This T cell receptor beta chain was retrieved from a study of blood T cell repertoires in COVID-19. Sequenced by immunoSEQ multiplex PCR; TCRdb stores in-frame clones only, minus some. Here the sample spans around 380,000 clones, 81% being singletons. Germline-derived CDR1 and CDR2 are SGDLS and YYNGEE. The CDR3 sequence is 15 residues long. V was clipped by 3 bases and J by 2 bases; unmatched bases: 4. The V and J genes are TRBV9 and TRBJ2-1; 8 bases agree with TRBD2. The TCR sequence derives from a human donor with acute or convalescent COVID-19. The donor label of this sample is uncertain. Source material: peripheral blood. The CDR3 nucleotides are TGTGCCAGCAGCGCCGGACTAGCTGCCTACAATGAGCAGTTCTTC. Translating gives CASSAGLAAYNEQFF.